One and the same sample provided the 32 T cell receptor beta chains below, sequenced in a study of shared clonotypes between healthy human individuals. The method was immunoSEQ multiplex PCR; TCRdb's version includes in-frame clones alone and lacks a portion of them. Of a few million clones in the sample, over 85% are singletons; the top ten hold under 0.45%. Input material: naive CD4+ T cells from PBMCs. The subset here: CD45RA+ positively selected. The receptors come from a man younger than 35 in good health. Some clones in this sample may be carry-over from other donors' samples.

This clone appeared once. V usage is TRBV5-1 and J usage is TRBJ2-7; 9 bases map to TRBD1. V shed 2 bases, J shed 0 bases, and the junction held 6 bases outside the gene matches. The CDR3 is made up of 16 amino acids. Germline V CDR1 and CDR2: SGHRS, YFSETQ. The DNA of the CDR3 is TGCGCCAGCAGCTTCGAGACAGGGGGAAACTCCTACGAGCAGTACTTC. Its translation is CASSFETGGNSYEQYF.

The V and J genes are TRBV18 and TRBJ2-2; possibly TRBD1 or TRBD2 for D (5 bases each). Germline lookup yields CDR1 KGHSH and CDR2 LQKENI. V gave up 3 bases and J gave up 4 bases, with 18 bases separating them. The CDR3 covers 17 residues. The CDR3 region has the DNA TGTGCCAGCTCACCTCGGGGAGCAGGGCGTGGCACCGGGGAGCTGTTTTTT. Residues: CASSPRGAGRGTGELFF. The complete variable domain, with remaining parts taken from reference TRBV18 and TRBJ2-2, reads NAGVMQNPRHLVRRRGQEARLRCSPMKGHSHVYWYRQLPEEGLKFMVYLQKENIIDESGMPKERFSAEFPKEGPSILRIQQVVRGDSAAYFCASSPRGAGRGTGELFFGEGSRLTVL.

About this clone: Other DNA sequences in this specimen translate into the identical CDR3. The chain couples TRBV2 to TRBJ2-5, with a weak D call TRBD2 (6 bases). Trimming pared 4 bases from V and 2 bases from J, leaving 8 bases between. Looked up from germline, CDR1 is SNHLY and CDR2 is FYNNEI. This CDR3 is 13 amino acids long. The CDR3 reads CASSGEAQETQYF. The CDR3 coding sequence is TGTGCCAGCAGTGGGGAGGCTCAAGAGACCCAGTACTTC.

The chain joins TRBV7-2 to TRBJ2-1; TRBD2 aligns across 9 bases. V dropped 1 base and J dropped 7; count of bases not matched to a gene: 14. CDR1 and CDR2 (germline): SGHTA, FQGNSA. The CDR3 is made up of 18 amino acids. This CDR3 reads CASSLVGGRASSRNEQFF. CDR3 coding DNA: TGTGCCAGCAGCTTAGTCGGCGGGAGGGCCTCGTCGAGGAATGAGCAGTTCTTC.

Comments on this clone: This same CDR3 is encoded by further DNA sequences in the sample. In DNA form, the CDR3 reads TGTGCCAGCTCACCGCAAGGAGGGACTGAAGCTTTCTTT. Translation gives CASSPQGGTEAFF. V gene TRBV18 combines with J gene TRBJ1-1, with D uncertain. Germline V lookup: CDR1 KGHSH, CDR2 LQKENI. CDR3 length: 13 amino acids. V was trimmed by 3 bases and J by 5 bases, leaving 10 bases between them. Using reference TRBV18 and TRBJ1-1 for the parts outside the CDR3, the full variable domain is NAGVMQNPRHLVRRRGQEARLRCSPMKGHSHVYWYRQLPEEGLKFMVYLQKENIIDESGMPKERFSAEFPKEGPSILRIQQVVRGDSAAYFCASSPQGGTEAFFGQGTRLTVV.

The rearrangement links TRBV5-1 to TRBJ2-1; the D gene is possibly TRBD2 (6 bases). V lost 2 bases and J lost 8, with 17 bases in between. The CDR3 is 15 residues long. Germline assignment: CDR1 SGHRS and CDR2 YFSETQ. The CDR3 DNA reads as TGCGCCAGCAGCTTTGTGGGAGGAGGGTTCGATGAGCAGTTCTTC. Protein: CASSFVGGGFDEQFF.

The CDR3 DNA sequence: TGCGCCAGCAGCTTGGCCGGCCTGCAAAGGGGCAACGAGCAGTACTTC. Its translation: CASSLAGLQRGNEQYF. The gene calls are TRBV5-1 and TRBJ2-7; D possibly corresponds to TRBD1 (5 bases). From germline, CDR1 is SGHRS and CDR2 YFSETQ. V lost 0 bases, J lost 5 bases, and 18 bases lay in between. The CDR3 is made up of 16 amino acids.

CDR3 DNA: TGTGCCAGCAGTTCCTCACTAGGGGAATACTTC. It codes for CASSSSLGEYF. The gene calls are TRBV6-6 and TRBJ2-7; D might be TRBD1 or TRBD2, each matching 5 bases. Germline V gives CDR1 MNHNY, CDR2 SVGAGI (reference sequence). The CDR3 extends over 11 amino acids. The V gene lost 4 bases and the J gene lost 13 bases, with 14 bases spanning the gap.

Only one count was recorded for this clone. CDR3 loop: CASSLDRTTDTQYF. The CDR3 nucleotides are TGTGCCAGCAGCTTAGACAGGACTACAGATACGCAGTATTTT. The genes are TRBV11-3 and TRBJ2-3; D possibly corresponds to TRBD2 (5 bases). The germline gives CDR1 SGHNT, CDR2 YENEEA. V lost 0 bases to trimming and J lost 3 bases, with 7 bases between them. CDR3 size: 14 residues.

V usage is TRBV6-1 and J usage is TRBJ1-2, with 8 positions matching TRBD1. Trimming at V came to 1 base and at J to 9 bases, leaving 4 bases not matched to a gene. Germline V gives CDR1 MNHNS, CDR2 SASEGT. The CDR3 runs to 13 residues. CDR3 nucleotides: TGTGCCAGCAGTGAAGGGACAGGGTTAAGCTACACCTTC. It is translated as CASSEGTGLSYTF.

The sample holds one count of this clone. The V gene is TRBV5-4, the J gene TRBJ2-3, with a weak D call TRBD1 (5 bases). CDR3 length: 15 residues. V dropped 4 bases and J dropped 0 bases, with 12 bases sitting between them. Per germline, CDR1 SGHNT and CDR2 YYREEE (reference sequence). CDR3 coding DNA: TGTGCCAGCAGCACACCGAGACAGAGCACAGATACGCAGTATTTT. Translated: CASSTPRQSTDTQYF. Full variable domain (remainder filled in from reference TRBV5-4 and TRBJ2-3): ETGVTQSPTHLIKTRGQQVTLRCSSQSGHNTVSWYQQALGQGPQFIFQYYREEENGRGNFPPRFSGLQFPNYSSELNVNALELDDSALYLCASSTPRQSTDTQYFGPGTRLTVL.

V gene TRBV27 combines with J gene TRBJ2-7; D call uncertain. The CDR3 runs to 8 residues. V lost 10 bases and J lost 5, with 3 bases in between. Germline V lookup: CDR1 MNHEY, CDR2 SMNVEV (reference sequence). In nucleotides, the CDR3 is TGTGCCACTCACGAGCAGTACTTC. Its protein product is CATHEQYF.

This chain connects TRBV5-1 to TRBJ2-3, with TRBD2 matching over 8 bases. Looked up from germline, CDR1 is SGHRS and CDR2 is YFSETQ. V shed 4 bases and J 0 bases; nucleotides not matched to a gene: 4. The CDR3 loop spans 15 amino acids. The CDR3 here is CASSNSGASTDTQYF. In DNA form, the CDR3 reads TGCGCCAGCAGCAATAGCGGGGCCAGCACAGATACGCAGTATTTT.

The rearrangement links TRBV5-1 to TRBJ2-3, with 13 bases aligning to TRBD2. V shed 4 bases and J 3 bases; nucleotides not matched to a gene: 8. The germline V gene has CDR1 SGHRS and CDR2 YFSETQ. This CDR3 has 17 amino acids. As DNA, the CDR3 is TGCGCCAGCAGCCCGAGGACTAGCGGGAGAAGGACAGATACGCAGTATTTT. Its protein is CASSPRTSGRRTDTQYF.

J is TRBJ2-1 and V is TRBV9; 11 nucleotides match TRBD2. V lost 0 bases to trimming and J lost 4 bases; unmatched junction nucleotides: 9. CDR1 and CDR2 from the germline V gene are SGDLS and YYNGEE. This CDR3 comprises 18 residues. CDR3 loop: CASSVAHTSGRMYNEQFF. The CDR3 DNA is TGTGCCAGCAGCGTAGCTCATACTAGCGGGAGAATGTACAATGAGCAGTTCTTC.

The rearrangement joins TRBV25-1 to TRBJ2-3, with a possible D match to TRBD2 (5 bases). Germline V lookup: CDR1 MGHDK, CDR2 SYGVNS. This CDR3 has 17 residues. With 2 bases removed from V and 2 bases from J, the gap between germline ends came to 17 bases. The CDR3 DNA sequence: TGTGCCAGCAGTGAAAAATCAAGGCGGGCTCTCACAGATACGCAGTATTTT. Translation: CASSEKSRRALTDTQYF.

The gene calls are TRBV19 and TRBJ2-1; 10 bases fit TRBD2. There are 14 residues in the CDR3. Germline CDR1 is LNHDA and CDR2 is SQIVND (reference sequence). V was clipped by 6 bases and J by 9 bases; unmatched bases: 8. The CDR3 nucleotides are TGTGCCAGTAGGCCTAGCGGGAGTAATACTGAGCAGTTCTTC. Protein sequence: CASRPSGSNTEQFF. Combining the CDR3 with reference TRBV19 and TRBJ2-1 gives the whole variable domain DGGITQSPKYLFRKEGQNVTLSCEQNLNHDAMYWYRQDPGQGLRLIYYSQIVNDFQKGDIAEGYSVSREKKESFPLTVTSAQKNPTAFYLCASRPSGSNTEQFFGPGTRLTVL.

The gene calls are TRBV5-1 and TRBJ2-7; 9 bases match TRBD2. Germline CDR1 is SGHRS and CDR2 is YFSETQ. The V gene end was trimmed by 4 bases and the J gene end by 6 bases; junction bases not matched to a gene: 11. The CDR3 is 15 residues long. In DNA form, the CDR3 reads TGCGCCAGCAGCGGAGCGGGAGGTGATTTTGGCGAGCAGTACTTC. It is translated as CASSGAGGDFGEQYF.

The chain couples TRBV28 to TRBJ2-4; the D gene could be TRBD1 or TRBD2 (6 bases each). This CDR3 has 15 amino acids. The V end was cut by 6 bases, the J end by 2 bases, with 14 bases between. CDR1 and CDR2 from the germline V gene are MDHEN and SYDVKM. CDR3 protein: CASSDRGDPKNIQYF. CDR3 DNA sequence: TGTGCCAGCAGCGATAGGGGGGACCCCAAAAACATTCAGTACTTC.

This clone is a singleton in its sample. The chain recombines TRBV7-2 with TRBJ1-3; tentatively, D is TRBD1 (6 bases). V was cut by 4 bases and J by 4 bases, with 20 bases left in between. The CDR3 totals 17 residues. Looked up from germline, CDR1 is SGHTA and CDR2 is FQGNSA. The CDR3 DNA sequence: TGTGCCAGCAGCTCGCCCCTGACAGGCCCTGTGGGAAACACCATATATTTT. This gives the protein CASSSPLTGPVGNTIYF.

The gene calls are TRBV6-1 and TRBJ1-1; the match to TRBD1 covers 9 bases. The CDR3 is made up of 17 amino acids. The junction had 11 bases not matched to a gene; V was cut back by 2 bases and J by 4 bases. CDR1 is MNHNS, CDR2 SASEGT, per germline. CDR3 nucleotides: TGTGCCAGCAGTGAAATCGGGACAGGGCTAGGTATCACTGAAGCTTTCTTT. Its protein product is CASSEIGTGLGITEAFF.

J is TRBJ1-5 and V is TRBV27; D is perhaps TRBD1 (6 bases). V shed 6 bases and J shed 5 bases, with 20 bases lying between them. CDR1 and CDR2 (germline): MNHEY, SMNVEV (reference sequence). The CDR3 consists of 16 residues. The chain's CDR3 is CASSPRSTGMYQPQHF. The CDR3 coding sequence is TGTGCCAGCAGCCCGAGAAGTACAGGGATGTATCAGCCCCAGCATTTT.

V gene TRBV5-4 combines with J gene TRBJ2-4; D gene uncertain. CDR1 and CDR2 from the germline V gene are SGHNT and YYREEE (reference sequence). V lost 2 bases and J lost 3, with 9 bases in between. CDR3 length equals 14 residues. DNA for the CDR3: TGTGCCAGCAGCTTTCTCGCGAACAAAAACATTCAGTACTTC. Amino acid sequence: CASSFLANKNIQYF.

The rearrangement uses TRBV30 and TRBJ2-1; 9 bases fit TRBD2. V lost 2 bases, J lost 8 bases, and 10 bases stayed unmatched. This CDR3 has 15 residues. Germline CDR1 GTSNPN, CDR2 SVGIG (reference sequence). In nucleotides, the CDR3 is TGTGCCTGGAGTACCTTGCGGGAGGGAGTGCATGAGCAGTTCTTC. This codes for CAWSTLREGVHEQFF. The complete variable domain, with remaining parts taken from reference TRBV30 and TRBJ2-1, reads SQTIHQWPATLVQPVGSPLSLECTVEGTSNPNLYWYRQAAGRGLQLLFYSVGIGQISSEVPQNLSASRPQDRQFILSSKKLLLSDSGFYLCAWSTLREGVHEQFFGPGTRLTVL.

This clone was detected only once. V gene TRBV7-3 combines with J gene TRBJ2-1; 8 bases are a match to TRBD1. Germline values: CDR1 SGHTA, CDR2 FQGTGA. This CDR3 has 13 residues. V shed 5 bases, J shed 13 bases, and the junction held 10 bases outside the gene matches. CDR3 DNA: TGTGCCAGCAGCCCTACCTCAGGGGGCAATCAGTTCTTC. Protein product: CASSPTSGGNQFF.

V is TRBV13 and J is TRBJ2-5, with TRBD2 matching 9 bases. V dropped 0 bases and J dropped 1; count of bases not matched to a gene: 3. Germline V CDR1 and CDR2: PRHDT, FYEKMQ (reference sequence). CDR3 length equals 16 residues. CDR3 sequence reads: CASSLGQREAQETQYF. The CDR3 nucleotides read TGTGCCAGCAGCTTAGGCCAGCGGGAGGCCCAAGAGACCCAGTACTTC.

This clone came up once. CDR3 nucleotides: TGTGCCAGCTCACCACTACCCCCGACAGGGGGCGCAGATACGCAGTATTTT. This translates into CASSPLPPTGGADTQYF. V and J are TRBV18 and TRBJ2-3; 10 nucleotides agree with TRBD1. The CDR3 is 17 residues long. Germline trimming cut 1 base from V and 4 bases from J; bases unmatched to any gene: 8. The V gene's germline CDR1 is KGHSH and CDR2 LQKENI.

The V call is TRBV27, the J call TRBJ2-2; 8 bases map to TRBD1. The CDR3 covers 14 residues. The V and J ends lost 6 bases and 6 bases, in that order; junction bases with no gene match: 6. Germline assignment: CDR1 MNHEY and CDR2 SMNVEV (reference sequence). CDR3 amino acids: CASRINRGAGELFF. The CDR3 nucleotides are TGTGCCAGCAGGATAAACAGGGGGGCCGGGGAGCTGTTTTTT.

This clone was observed a handful of times. The genes are TRBV5-6 and TRBJ1-1; a possible D gene is TRBD1 (5 bases). The CDR3 extends over 12 amino acids. Germline CDR1 reads SGHDT; CDR2 reads YYEEEE. V lost 1 base and J lost 9, with 10 bases in between. The CDR3 region has the DNA TGTGCCAGCAGCTTGCGCAGGGCAAAAGCTTTCTTT. Protein sequence: CASSLRRAKAFF.

The genes are TRBV6-1 and TRBJ2-6, with 9 positions matching TRBD1. Germline assignment: CDR1 MNHNS and CDR2 SASEGT. CDR3 length equals 14 residues. The V segment lost 11 bases and the J segment 0 bases; nucleotides outside the gene matches: 2. CDR3 region: CAATGGSGANVLTF. The CDR3 DNA is TGTGCCGCGACAGGGGGCTCTGGGGCCAACGTCCTGACTTTC.

This chain uses TRBV7-2 with TRBJ1-1; D is unresolved. Germline V gene sequence: CDR1 SGHTA, CDR2 FQGNSA. The CDR3 totals 14 residues. Trimming took 8 bases from V and 4 from J, leaving 17 bases between them. This CDR3 is CASGVLAWVTEAFF. CDR3 nucleotides: TGTGCCAGCGGGGTTCTTGCATGGGTCACTGAAGCTTTCTTT.

The chain employs TRBV28 and TRBJ2-3; D gene unclear. Germline CDR1 MDHEN, CDR2 SYDVKM. The V gene lost 8 bases and the J gene lost 4 bases, with 7 bases spanning the gap. The CDR3 runs to 11 residues. CDR3: CASPSSDTQYF. CDR3 sequence (DNA): TGTGCCAGCCCCAGCTCAGATACGCAGTATTTT.